These 24 T cell receptor beta chains came from one sample sequenced in a study of T cells in Graves' hyperthyroidism and ophthalmopathy. RNA transcripts served as the template for amplifying TCR beta CDR3 regions. During a first-round RT-PCR of the TCR CDR3, the HTBI primer set was used. TCRdb re-called the multiplex PCR reads with MiXCR, one entry per CDR3 protein. The repertoire consists of around 520,000 distinct CDR3 sequences, with approximately 15% occurring once and the leading ten covering over 15%. Sequenced material: blood. The receptor source for this set is a woman aged 18-29 years with Graves' hyperthyroidism.

This clonotype has ten or more counts. This chain connects TRBV5-1 to TRBJ2-1; 10 bases fit TRBD2. This CDR3 is built from 15 residues. V shed 0 bases, J shed 6 bases, and the junction held 3 bases outside the gene matches. Germline V gene lookup returns CDR1 SGHRS and CDR2 YFSETQ. This CDR3 reads CASSLGAGGFNEQFF. CDR3 in DNA: TGCGCCAGCAGCTTGGGAGCGGGAGGGTTCAATGAGCAGTTCTTC.

The chain links TRBV5-1 to TRBJ1-2; D is unclear. Trimming removed 0 bases at V and 4 bases at J, with 7 bases between. Germline lookup yields CDR1 SGHRS and CDR2 YFSETQ. The CDR3 consists of 13 residues. CDR3 loop: CASSLVRGYGYTF. DNA of the CDR3: TGCGCCAGCAGCTTGGTGCGGGGCTATGGCTACACCTTC.

This clonotype was seen at least ten times. The chain is built from TRBV29-1 and TRBJ1-2, with a possible D match to TRBD1 (5 bases). V lost 1 base and J lost 5, with 8 bases in between. CDR1 and CDR2 (germline): SQVTM, ANQGSEA. The CDR3 sequence is 12 residues long. Here the CDR3 reads CSVEVGGYGYTF. The CDR3 DNA is TGCAGCGTTGAAGTGGGGGGTTATGGCTACACCTTC.

This clonotype was found many times. The chain combines TRBV20-1 with TRBJ2-5; TRBD1 might be the D (5 bases). This CDR3 has 13 amino acids. Trimming removed 6 bases at V and 3 bases at J, with 14 bases between. Germline CDR1 reads DFQATT; CDR2 reads SNEGSKA (reference sequence). The CDR3 bases are TGCAGTGCCAGGACAACCATGGAAGAGACCCAGTACTTC. Protein product: CSARTTMEETQYF.

This clonotype was detected many times. The chain uses TRBV12-3 or TRBV12-4 and TRBJ2-1; D not certain. This CDR3 is 13 amino acids long. Deletions cut 5 bases from V and 9 bases from J, with 14 bases between. Written as DNA, the CDR3 is TGTGCCAGCAGTCCCGACGTCCCCAGTGAGCAGTTCTTC. As protein: CASSPDVPSEQFF.

This clonotype was detected many times. V usage is TRBV30 and J usage is TRBJ2-5; TRBD1 might be the D (5 bases). There are 14 residues in the CDR3. CDR1 is GTSNPN, CDR2 SVGIG, per germline (reference sequence). The V gene lost 7 bases and the J gene lost 4 bases, with 19 bases spanning the gap. The CDR3 reads CAFSARLGAETQYF. CDR3 DNA sequence: TGTGCCTTCTCCGCCCGGCTAGGGGCAGAGACCCAGTACTTC. The entire variable domain, with the rest obtained from reference TRBV30 and TRBJ2-5, is as follows: SQTIHQWPATLVQPVGSPLSLECTVEGTSNPNLYWYRQAAGRGLQLLFYSVGIGQISSEVPQNLSASRPQDRQFILSSKKLLLSDSGFYLCAFSARLGAETQYFGPGTRLLVL.

The chain carries TRBV20-1 and TRBJ2-3; D unresolved. V was pared by 3 bases and J by 0 bases, with 7 bases between. The length of the CDR3 is 13 residues. Germline V gives CDR1 DFQATT, CDR2 SNEGSKA (reference sequence). For the CDR3, the DNA is TGCAGTGCTAGCGTCCTTAGCACAGATACGCAGTATTTT. Translating it yields CSASVLSTDTQYF.

This rearrangement joins TRBV19 to TRBJ2-3, with D tentatively TRBD1 or TRBD2 (5 bases each). Trimming shortened V by 3 bases and J by 6 bases, and 16 bases separated the two germline ends. Germline V gene lookup returns CDR1 LNHDA and CDR2 SQIVND (reference sequence). This CDR3 is built from 15 residues. The CDR3, as DNA: TGTGCCAGTAGTATCCTCGGGGACCACTTGGATACGCAGTATTTT. Its translation is CASSILGDHLDTQYF.

The V gene is TRBV24-1, the J gene TRBJ2-3, with 9 bases lining up with TRBD2. Trimming cost V 4 bases and J 6 bases; bases outside gene matches: 10. CDR1 is KGHDR, CDR2 SFDVKD, per germline. The CDR3 contains 16 residues. This CDR3 is CATSDSGRTSGDTQYF. The CDR3 nucleotides read TGTGCCACCAGTGACAGCGGGAGGACCAGTGGGGATACGCAGTATTTT.

This clonotype was picked up many times. The gene calls are TRBV12-3 or TRBV12-4 and TRBJ2-1, with D perhaps TRBD1 (6 bases). Trimming left V 7 bases short and J 6 bases short, with 16 bases between. This CDR3 has 14 residues. The CDR3 is CASKPRGGSNEQFF. As DNA, the CDR3 is TGTGCCAGCAAACCTCGAGGGGGTAGCAATGAGCAGTTCTTC.

This clonotype has ten or more counts. The chain combines TRBV15 with TRBJ2-5, with D maybe TRBD1 (5 bases). The CDR3 has 15 residues. V was shortened by 0 bases and J by 0 bases, with 8 bases between the two germline ends. Looked up from germline, CDR1 is LNHNV and CDR2 is YYDKDF (reference sequence). The CDR3 protein is CATSRDWTNQETQYF. Written as DNA, the CDR3 is TGTGCCACCAGCAGAGATTGGACAAACCAAGAGACCCAGTACTTC.

Ten or more counts support this clonotype. The V and J genes are TRBV27 and TRBJ2-7, with 10 bases fitting TRBD1. This CDR3 is built from 15 residues. Germline V lookup: CDR1 MNHEY, CDR2 SMNVEV (reference sequence). With V trimmed by 1 base and J by 3 bases, 3 bases remained unmatched. CDR3 sequence: CASSLLGQGSYEQYF. CDR3 in DNA: TGTGCCAGCAGTTTATTGGGACAGGGGAGCTACGAGCAGTACTTC.

This clonotype was recorded at least ten times. This chain connects TRBV3-1 to TRBJ2-5; D gene ambiguous. Germline-derived CDR1 and CDR2 are LGHDT and YNNKEL (reference sequence). Trimming took 1 base from V and 7 from J, leaving 13 bases between them. This CDR3 spans 14 amino acids. The chain's CDR3 is CASSQVVGPSTQYF. The CDR3 region has the DNA TGTGCCAGCAGCCAAGTAGTAGGTCCGTCGACCCAGTACTTC.

This clonotype was seen repeatedly, ten times or more. The chain employs TRBV20-1 and TRBJ1-1; possibly TRBD1 for D (6 bases). CDR1 and CDR2 (germline): DFQATT, SNEGSKA (reference sequence). The CDR3 runs to 13 residues. V shed 5 bases and J shed 1 base, with 11 bases lying between them. This chain's CDR3 is CSAPRGTNTEAFF. CDR3 sequence (DNA): TGCAGTGCTCCCAGGGGCACGAACACTGAAGCTTTCTTT.

This clonotype turned up a few times. This chain uses TRBV5-1 with TRBJ2-3; the D is unclear. Germline CDR1 and CDR2: SGHRS and YFSETQ. Trimming shortened V by 2 bases and J by 3 bases, and 10 bases separated the two germline ends. The CDR3 is 14 residues long. The CDR3 spells CASSFPLGTDTQYF. CDR3 DNA sequence: TGCGCCAGCAGCTTCCCACTGGGTACAGATACGCAGTATTTT. The full variable domain, with the rest looked up from reference TRBV5-1 and TRBJ2-3, is KAGVTQTPRYLIKTRGQQVTLSCSPISGHRSVSWYQQTPGQGLQFLFEYFSETQRNKGNFPGRFSGRQFSNSRSEMNVSTLELGDSALYLCASSFPLGTDTQYFGPGTRLTVL.

The V call is TRBV9, the J call TRBJ1-2; 8 positions match TRBD1. The CDR3 has 12 residues. Germline CDR1 is SGDLS and CDR2 is YYNGEE. With 7 bases clipped from V and 4 bases from J, the junction kept 3 bases outside the gene matches. The CDR3 coding sequence is TGTGCCAGCCGGACAGGGCGCTATGGCTACACCTTC. This sequence encodes CASRTGRYGYTF.

This clonotype was seen ten or more times. The chain uses TRBV2 and TRBJ2-3; 13 nucleotides agree with TRBD2. CDR1 is SNHLY and CDR2 is FYNNEI in the germline V gene. The trim removed 6 bases at V and 6 bases at J, leaving 3 bases unmatched. The CDR3 is 14 amino acids. CDR3 amino acids: CASRGLAGADTQYF. DNA for the CDR3: TGTGCCAGCAGAGGACTAGCGGGGGCGGATACGCAGTATTTT.

The table lists this clonotype with a few counts. This may stem from a read error, because a much larger clone lies one nucleotide away. The CDR3 coding sequence is TGCAGTGCTAGAGCGTCTAGCGGGCAACCTCGCTCCTACAATGAGCAGTCCTTC. The encoded protein is CSARASSGQPRSYNEQSF. The chain uses TRBV20-1 and TRBJ2-1; TRBD2 matches 8 bases. The germline CDR1 and CDR2 sequences are DFQATT and SNEGSKA (reference sequence). The CDR3 runs to 18 residues.

This clonotype was counted between two and nine times. The rearrangement uses TRBV5-1 and TRBJ1-5; D not resolved. The V gene's germline CDR1 is SGHRS and CDR2 YFSETQ. V lost 4 bases to trimming and J lost 3 bases, with 8 bases between them. The CDR3 totals 13 residues. The CDR3: CASSPTANQPQHF. The CDR3, as DNA: TGCGCCAGCAGCCCGACTGCCAATCAGCCCCAGCATTTT.

This rearrangement joins TRBV5-4 to TRBJ2-1; D remains unclear. V was cut by 5 bases and J by 10 bases, with 10 bases left in between. This CDR3 comprises 11 residues. In germline, CDR1 is SGHNT, CDR2 YYREEE (reference sequence). CDR3 coding DNA: TGTGCCAGCAGGGGTGGGCAGGAGCAGTTCTTC. Translated: CASRGGQEQFF.

V is TRBV7-9 and J is TRBJ1-6; possible D gene TRBD1, 6 bases. The CDR3 extends over 17 amino acids. The germline V gene has CDR1 SEHNR and CDR2 FQNEAQ (reference sequence). Trimming shortened V by 1 base and J by 5 bases, and 15 bases separated the two germline ends. The CDR3 loop is CASSLVISQGNNSPLHF. The CDR3 DNA is TGTGCCAGCAGCTTAGTAATCTCCCAGGGGAATAATTCACCCCTCCACTTT.

This clonotype appeared a few times. V and J are TRBV5-1 and TRBJ2-5; 9 nucleotides agree with TRBD2. Germline V gene sequence: CDR1 SGHRS, CDR2 YFSETQ. Trimming cost V 1 base and J 2 bases; bases outside gene matches: 3. The CDR3 runs 15 residues. CDR3 nucleotide sequence: TGCGCCAGCAGCTTGATCCTAGCGGGACAAGAGACCCAGTACTTC. This codes for CASSLILAGQETQYF. Together with reference TRBV5-1 and TRBJ2-5, the CDR3 gives the full variable domain: KAGVTQTPRYLIKTRGQQVTLSCSPISGHRSVSWYQQTPGQGLQFLFEYFSETQRNKGNFPGRFSGRQFSNSRSEMNVSTLELGDSALYLCASSLILAGQETQYFGPGTRLLVL.

Here the CDR3 reads CASSSPTGLGNTEAFF. DNA of the CDR3: TGTGCCAGCAGCTCTCCTACCGGACTAGGCAACACTGAAGCTTTCTTT. The J gene is TRBJ1-1, the V gene TRBV9; unclear D gene. The germline CDR1 and CDR2 sequences are SGDLS and YYNGEE. Trimming took off 4 bases at V and 2 bases at J, with 18 bases between the two ends. The CDR3 contains 16 residues.

J is TRBJ2-4 and V is TRBV19; TRBD2 aligns across 14 bases. The CDR3 is 20 residues long. Per the germline V gene, CDR1 is LNHDA and CDR2 is SQIVND (reference sequence). The V gene end was trimmed by 1 base and the J gene end by 1 base; junction bases not matched to a gene: 9. This CDR3 reads CASSIVWGLAGERAKNIQYF. The CDR3 DNA is TGTGCCAGTAGTATAGTTTGGGGACTAGCGGGAGAAAGGGCCAAAAACATTCAGTACTTC.